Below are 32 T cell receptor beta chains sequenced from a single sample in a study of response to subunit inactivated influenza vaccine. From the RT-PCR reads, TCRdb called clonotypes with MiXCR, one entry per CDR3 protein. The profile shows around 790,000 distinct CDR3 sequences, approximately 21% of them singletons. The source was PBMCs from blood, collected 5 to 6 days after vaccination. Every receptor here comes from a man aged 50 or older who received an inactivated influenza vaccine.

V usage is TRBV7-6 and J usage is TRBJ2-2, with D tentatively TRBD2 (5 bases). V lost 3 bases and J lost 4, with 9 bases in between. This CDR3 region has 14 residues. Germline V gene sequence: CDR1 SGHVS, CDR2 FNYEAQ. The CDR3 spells CASSFSAGTGELFF. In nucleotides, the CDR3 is TGTGCCAGCAGCTTCAGTGCGGGCACCGGGGAGCTGTTTTTT.

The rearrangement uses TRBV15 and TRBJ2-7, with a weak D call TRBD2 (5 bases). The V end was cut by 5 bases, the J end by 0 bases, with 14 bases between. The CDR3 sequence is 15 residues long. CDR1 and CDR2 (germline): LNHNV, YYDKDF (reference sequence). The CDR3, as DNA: TGTGCCACCAGCGAAGGACGGACTCCCTCCTACGAGCAGTACTTC. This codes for CATSEGRTPSYEQYF.

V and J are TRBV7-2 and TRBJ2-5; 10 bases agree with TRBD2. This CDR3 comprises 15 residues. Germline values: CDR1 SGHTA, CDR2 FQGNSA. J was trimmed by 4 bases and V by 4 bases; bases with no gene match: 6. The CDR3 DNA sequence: TGTGCCAGCAGCTCCCTCGGACTAGCGGCAGAGACCCAGTACTTC. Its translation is CASSSLGLAAETQYF.

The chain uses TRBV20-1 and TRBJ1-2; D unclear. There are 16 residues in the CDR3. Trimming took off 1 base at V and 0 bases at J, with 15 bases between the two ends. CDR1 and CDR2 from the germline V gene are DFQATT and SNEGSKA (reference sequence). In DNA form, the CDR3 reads TGCAGTGCTAGAGGGGCAGCGCAAGCTACTAACTATGGCTACACCTTC. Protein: CSARGAAQATNYGYTF.

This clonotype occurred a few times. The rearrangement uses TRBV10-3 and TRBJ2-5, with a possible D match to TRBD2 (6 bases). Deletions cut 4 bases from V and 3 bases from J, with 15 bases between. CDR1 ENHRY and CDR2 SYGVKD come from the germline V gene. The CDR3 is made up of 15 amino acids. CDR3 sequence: CAISVSSAGKETQYF. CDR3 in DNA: TGTGCCATCAGTGTTTCGTCGGCGGGAAAAGAGACCCAGTACTTC.

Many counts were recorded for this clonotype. The CDR3 region is CASSQDLGGPLETQYF. CDR3 sequence (DNA): TGTGCCAGCAGCCAAGATCTAGGGGGGCCCTTAGAGACCCAGTACTTC. The gene calls are TRBV3-1 and TRBJ2-5; the D gene could be TRBD1 or TRBD2 (6 bases each). Germline V CDR1 and CDR2: LGHDT, YNNKEL (reference sequence). This CDR3 is 16 amino acids long. V was shortened by 0 bases and J by 4 bases, with 15 bases between the two germline ends.

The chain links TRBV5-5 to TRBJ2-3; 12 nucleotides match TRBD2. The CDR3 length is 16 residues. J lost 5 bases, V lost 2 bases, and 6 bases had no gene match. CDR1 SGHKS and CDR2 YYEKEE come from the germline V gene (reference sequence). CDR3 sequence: CASSFLTSGRLDTQYF. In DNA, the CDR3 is TGTGCCAGCAGCTTTTTGACTAGCGGGAGACTAGATACGCAGTATTTT.

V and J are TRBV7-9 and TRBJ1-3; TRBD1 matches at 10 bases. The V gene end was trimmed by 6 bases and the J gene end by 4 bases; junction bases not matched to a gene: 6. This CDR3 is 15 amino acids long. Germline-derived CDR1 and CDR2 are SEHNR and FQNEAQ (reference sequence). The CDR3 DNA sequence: TGTGCCAGCAGTACGGACAGGGGGTCCGGAAACACCATATATTTT. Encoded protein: CASSTDRGSGNTIYF.

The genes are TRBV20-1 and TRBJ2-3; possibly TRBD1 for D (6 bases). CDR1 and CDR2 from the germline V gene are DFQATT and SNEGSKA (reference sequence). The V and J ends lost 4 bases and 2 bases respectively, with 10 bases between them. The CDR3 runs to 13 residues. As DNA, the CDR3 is TGCAGTGCTAACCAGGGGATCACAGATACGCAGTATTTT. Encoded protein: CSANQGITDTQYF.

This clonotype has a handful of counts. In nucleotides, the CDR3 is TGTGCCAGCACCCTCGGGCGGGTAGACACAGATACGCAGTATTTT. This gives the protein CASTLGRVDTDTQYF. This chain connects TRBV7-2 to TRBJ2-3, with D tentatively TRBD2 (5 bases). CDR3 length: 15 residues. CDR1 is SGHTA, CDR2 FQGNSA, per germline. Trimming took 7 bases from V and 2 from J, leaving 16 bases between them.

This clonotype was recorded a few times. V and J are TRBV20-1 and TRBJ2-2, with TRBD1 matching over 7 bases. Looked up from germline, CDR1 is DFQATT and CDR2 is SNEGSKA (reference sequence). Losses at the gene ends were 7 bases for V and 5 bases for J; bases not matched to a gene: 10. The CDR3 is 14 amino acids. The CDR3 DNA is TGCAGTGGCAAAGACAGGGTTAGGACCGGGGAGCTGTTTTTT. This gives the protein CSGKDRVRTGELFF.

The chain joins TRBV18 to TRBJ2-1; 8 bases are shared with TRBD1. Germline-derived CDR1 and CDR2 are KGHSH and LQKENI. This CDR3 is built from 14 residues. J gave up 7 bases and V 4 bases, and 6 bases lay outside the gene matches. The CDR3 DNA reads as TGTGCCAGCTCACACAGACAGGGGTGGAATGAGCAGTTCTTC. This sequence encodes CASSHRQGWNEQFF.

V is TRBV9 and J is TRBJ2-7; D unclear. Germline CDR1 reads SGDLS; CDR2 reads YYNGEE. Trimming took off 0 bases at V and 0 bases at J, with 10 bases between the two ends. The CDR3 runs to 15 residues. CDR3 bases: TGTGCCAGCAGCGTAGGAGGTGATGCCTCCTACGAGCAGTACTTC. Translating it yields CASSVGGDASYEQYF.

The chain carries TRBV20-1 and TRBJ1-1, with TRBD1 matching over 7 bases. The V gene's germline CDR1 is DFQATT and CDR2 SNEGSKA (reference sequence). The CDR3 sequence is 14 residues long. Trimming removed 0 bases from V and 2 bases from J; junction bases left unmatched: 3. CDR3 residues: CSARDGTVNTEAFF. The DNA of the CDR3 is TGCAGTGCTAGAGATGGGACAGTCAACACTGAAGCTTTCTTT.

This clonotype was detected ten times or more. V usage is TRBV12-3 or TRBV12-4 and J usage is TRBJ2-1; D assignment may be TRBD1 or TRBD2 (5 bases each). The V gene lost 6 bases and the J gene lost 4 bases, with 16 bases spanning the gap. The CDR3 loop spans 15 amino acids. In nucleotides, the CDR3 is TGTGCCAGCAGCTCCGCAGGGAGAGGGTACAATGAGCAGTTCTTC. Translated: CASSSAGRGYNEQFF.

The CDR3 loop is CSVPGQIYGYTF. As DNA, the CDR3 is TGCAGTGTCCCGGGACAGATCTATGGCTACACCTTC. This rearrangement joins TRBV20-1 to TRBJ1-2; 7 nucleotides agree with TRBD1. Germline loops: CDR1 DFQATT, CDR2 SNEGSKA (reference sequence). Germline trimming cut 7 bases from V and 4 bases from J; bases unmatched to any gene: 6. The CDR3 spans 12 residues.

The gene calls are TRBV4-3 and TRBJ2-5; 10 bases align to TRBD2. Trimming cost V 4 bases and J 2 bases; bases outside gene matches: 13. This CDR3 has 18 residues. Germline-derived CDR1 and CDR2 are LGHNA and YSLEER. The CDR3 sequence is CASSPVSSGSVGQETQYF. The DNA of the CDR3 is TGCGCCAGCAGCCCTGTATCTAGCGGGAGTGTGGGACAAGAGACCCAGTACTTC.

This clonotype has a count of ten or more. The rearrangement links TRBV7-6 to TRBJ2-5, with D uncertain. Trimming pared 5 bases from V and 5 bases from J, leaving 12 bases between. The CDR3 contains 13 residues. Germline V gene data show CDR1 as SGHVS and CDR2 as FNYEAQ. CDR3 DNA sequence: TGTGCCAGCAGCCCCCGCGTTCAGGAGACCCAGTACTTC. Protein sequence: CASSPRVQETQYF.

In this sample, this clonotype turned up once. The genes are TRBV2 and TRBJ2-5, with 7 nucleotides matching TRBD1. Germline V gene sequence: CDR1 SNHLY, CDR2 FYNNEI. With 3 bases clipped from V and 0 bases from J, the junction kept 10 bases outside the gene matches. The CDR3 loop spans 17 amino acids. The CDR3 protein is CASSDGPDRTDQETQYF. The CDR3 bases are TGTGCCAGCAGTGACGGCCCGGACAGGACGGACCAAGAGACCCAGTACTTC.

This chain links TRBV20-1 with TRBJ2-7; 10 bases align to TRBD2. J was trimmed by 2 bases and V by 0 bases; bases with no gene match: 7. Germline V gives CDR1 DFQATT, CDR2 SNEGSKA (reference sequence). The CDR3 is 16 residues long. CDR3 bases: TGCAGTGCTAGAGATAAGTCTAGCGGGGGCCCCTACGAGCAGTACTTC. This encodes CSARDKSSGGPYEQYF.

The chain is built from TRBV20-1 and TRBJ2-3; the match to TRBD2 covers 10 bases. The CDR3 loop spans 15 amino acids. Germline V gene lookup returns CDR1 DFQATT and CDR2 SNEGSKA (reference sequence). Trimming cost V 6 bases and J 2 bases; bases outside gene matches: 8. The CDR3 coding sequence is TGCAGTGCGCCGAAGCGGGGGGGAATCACAGATACGCAGTATTTT. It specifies CSAPKRGGITDTQYF.

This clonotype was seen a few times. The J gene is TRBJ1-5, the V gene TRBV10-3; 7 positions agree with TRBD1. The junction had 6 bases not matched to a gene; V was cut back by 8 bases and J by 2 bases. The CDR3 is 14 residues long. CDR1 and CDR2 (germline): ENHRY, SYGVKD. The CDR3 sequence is CAIWGGTGNQPQHF. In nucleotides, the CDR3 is TGTGCCATCTGGGGCGGGACAGGCAATCAGCCCCAGCATTTT.

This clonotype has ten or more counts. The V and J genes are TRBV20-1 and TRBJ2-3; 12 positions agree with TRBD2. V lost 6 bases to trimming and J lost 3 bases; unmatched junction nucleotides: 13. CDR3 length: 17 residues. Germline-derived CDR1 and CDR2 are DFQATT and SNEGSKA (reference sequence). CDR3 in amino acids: CSAQAASGRDRTDTQYF. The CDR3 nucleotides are TGCAGTGCCCAGGCGGCTAGCGGGAGGGATAGGACAGATACGCAGTATTTT.

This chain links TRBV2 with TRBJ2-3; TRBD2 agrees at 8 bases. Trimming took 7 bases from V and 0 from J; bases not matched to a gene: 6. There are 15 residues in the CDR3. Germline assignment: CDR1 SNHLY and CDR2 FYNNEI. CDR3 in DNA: TGTGCCAGCAATCCGGGGGGGGCTAGCACAGATACGCAGTATTTT. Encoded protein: CASNPGGASTDTQYF.

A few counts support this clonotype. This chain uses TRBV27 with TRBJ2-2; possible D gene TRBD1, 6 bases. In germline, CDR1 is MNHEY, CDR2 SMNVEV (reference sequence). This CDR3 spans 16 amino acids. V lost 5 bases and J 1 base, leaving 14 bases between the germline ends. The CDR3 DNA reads TGTGCCAGCAGTCACCCGACAGGAGTGAACACCGGGGAGCTGTTTTTT. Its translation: CASSHPTGVNTGELFF.

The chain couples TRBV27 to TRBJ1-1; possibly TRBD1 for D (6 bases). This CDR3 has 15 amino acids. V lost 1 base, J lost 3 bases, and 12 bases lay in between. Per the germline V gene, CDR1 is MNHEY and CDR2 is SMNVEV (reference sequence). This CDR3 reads CASSLYAGVDTEAFF. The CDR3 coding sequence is TGTGCCAGCAGTTTATATGCAGGGGTGGACACTGAAGCTTTCTTT.

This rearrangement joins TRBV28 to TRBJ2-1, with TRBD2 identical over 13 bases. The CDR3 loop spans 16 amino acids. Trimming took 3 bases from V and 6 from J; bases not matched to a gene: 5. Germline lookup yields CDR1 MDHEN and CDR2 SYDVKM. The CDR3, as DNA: TGTGCCAGCAGTTTGTCGGGACTAGCGGGACTCAATGAGCAGTTCTTC. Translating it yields CASSLSGLAGLNEQFF.

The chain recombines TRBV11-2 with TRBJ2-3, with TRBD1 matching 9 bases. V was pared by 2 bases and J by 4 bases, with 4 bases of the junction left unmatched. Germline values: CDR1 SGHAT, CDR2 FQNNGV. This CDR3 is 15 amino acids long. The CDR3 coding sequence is TGTGCCAGCAGCTTAATTGGACAGGGGTCAGATACGCAGTATTTT. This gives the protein CASSLIGQGSDTQYF.

CDR3 sequence: CASSVRPTGAGANVLTF. Written as DNA, the CDR3 is TGTGCCAGCAGCGTTAGGCCGACAGGGGCTGGGGCCAACGTCCTGACTTTC. The chain is built from TRBV12-3 or TRBV12-4 and TRBJ2-6; 8 nucleotides align to TRBD1. This CDR3 has 17 residues. After removal of 6 bases from V and 2 bases from J, the junction contained 9 bases not matched to a gene.

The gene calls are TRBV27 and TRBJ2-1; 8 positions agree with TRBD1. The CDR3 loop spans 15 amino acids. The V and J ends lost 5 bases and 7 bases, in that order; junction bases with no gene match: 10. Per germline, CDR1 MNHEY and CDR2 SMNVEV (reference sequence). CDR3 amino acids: CASSSRDRSLNEQFF. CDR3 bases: TGTGCCAGCAGTAGCCGGGACAGGAGTTTGAATGAGCAGTTCTTC.

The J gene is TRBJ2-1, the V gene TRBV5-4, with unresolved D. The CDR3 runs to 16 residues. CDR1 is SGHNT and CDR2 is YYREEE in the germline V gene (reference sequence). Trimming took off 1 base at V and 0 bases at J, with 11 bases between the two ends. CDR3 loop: CASSLQRSSSYNEQFF. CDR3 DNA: TGTGCCAGCAGCTTGCAGAGATCCAGCTCCTACAATGAGCAGTTCTTC.

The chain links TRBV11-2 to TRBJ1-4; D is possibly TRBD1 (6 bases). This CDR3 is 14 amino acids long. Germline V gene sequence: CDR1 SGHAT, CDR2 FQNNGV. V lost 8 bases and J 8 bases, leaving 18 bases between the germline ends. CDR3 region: CASRLAFQGEKLFF. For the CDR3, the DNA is TGTGCCAGCCGCCTGGCTTTCCAGGGGGAAAAACTGTTTTTT.